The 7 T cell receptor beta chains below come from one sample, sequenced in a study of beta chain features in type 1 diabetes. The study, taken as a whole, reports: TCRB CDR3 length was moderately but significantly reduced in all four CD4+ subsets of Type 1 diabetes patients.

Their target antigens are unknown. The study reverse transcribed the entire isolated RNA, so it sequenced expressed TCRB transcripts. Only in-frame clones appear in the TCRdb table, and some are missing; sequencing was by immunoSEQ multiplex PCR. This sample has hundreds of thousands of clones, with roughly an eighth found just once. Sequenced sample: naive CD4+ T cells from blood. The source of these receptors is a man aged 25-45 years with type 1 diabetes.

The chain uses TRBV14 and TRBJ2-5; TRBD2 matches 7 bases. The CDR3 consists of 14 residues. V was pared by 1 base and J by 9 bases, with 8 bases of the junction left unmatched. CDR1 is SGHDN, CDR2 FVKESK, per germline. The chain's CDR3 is CASSQAGGALAQYF. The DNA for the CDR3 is TGTGCCAGCAGCCAAGCGGGAGGTGCTTTAGCCCAGTACTTC. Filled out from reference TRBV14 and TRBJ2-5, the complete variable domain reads EAGVTQFPSHSVIEKGQTVTLRCDPISGHDNLYWYRRVMGKEIKFLLHFVKESKQDESGMPNNRFLAERTGGTYSTLKVQPAELEDSGVYFCASSQAGGALAQYFGPGTRLLVL.

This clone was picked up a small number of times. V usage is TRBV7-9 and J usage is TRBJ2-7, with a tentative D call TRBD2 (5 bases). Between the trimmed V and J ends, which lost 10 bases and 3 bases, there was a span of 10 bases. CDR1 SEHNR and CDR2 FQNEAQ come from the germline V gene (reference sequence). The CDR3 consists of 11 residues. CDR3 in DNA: TGTGCCACGGGGTTTAGCTACGAGCAGTACTTC. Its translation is CATGFSYEQYF.

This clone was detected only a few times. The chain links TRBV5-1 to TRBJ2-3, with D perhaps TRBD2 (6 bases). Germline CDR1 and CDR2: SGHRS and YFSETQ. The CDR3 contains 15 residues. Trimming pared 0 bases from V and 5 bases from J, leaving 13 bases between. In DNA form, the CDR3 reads TGCGCCAGCAGCTTGGTGGAAGCGGGCGGAGATACGCAGTATTTT. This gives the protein CASSLVEAGGDTQYF.

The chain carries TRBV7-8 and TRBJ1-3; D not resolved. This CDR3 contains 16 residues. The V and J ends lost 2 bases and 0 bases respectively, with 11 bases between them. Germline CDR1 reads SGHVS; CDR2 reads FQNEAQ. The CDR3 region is CASSLSAVNSGNTIYF. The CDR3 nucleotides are TGTGCCAGCAGCTTATCAGCGGTGAACTCTGGAAACACCATATATTTT.

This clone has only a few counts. The CDR3 here is CASSEAWRQGAFF. The CDR3 DNA reads as TGTGCCAGCAGTGAAGCCTGGAGACAGGGCGCGTTCTTC. This chain connects TRBV2 to TRBJ2-1, with 7 bases matching TRBD1. Germline values: CDR1 SNHLY, CDR2 FYNNEI. J gave up 15 bases and V 0 bases, and 8 bases lay outside the gene matches. This CDR3 has 13 residues.

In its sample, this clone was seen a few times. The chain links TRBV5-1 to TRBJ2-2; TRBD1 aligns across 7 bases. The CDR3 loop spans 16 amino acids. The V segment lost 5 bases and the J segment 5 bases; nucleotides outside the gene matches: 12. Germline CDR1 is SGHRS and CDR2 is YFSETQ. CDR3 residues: CASSSRDSPRTGELFF. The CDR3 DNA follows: TGCGCCAGCAGTTCCCGGGACAGCCCCAGGACCGGGGAGCTGTTTTTT.

The CDR3 coding sequence is TGTGCCAGCAGCCGTTCGGGGCGGTCGGGGGGGAATGAGCAGTTCTTC. Encoded protein: CASSRSGRSGGNEQFF. The chain uses TRBV11-1 and TRBJ2-1; 8 nucleotides agree with TRBD2. CDR3 length: 16 residues. V shed 5 bases and J 7 bases; nucleotides not matched to a gene: 13. Germline CDR1 is SGHAT and CDR2 is FQDESV (reference sequence).